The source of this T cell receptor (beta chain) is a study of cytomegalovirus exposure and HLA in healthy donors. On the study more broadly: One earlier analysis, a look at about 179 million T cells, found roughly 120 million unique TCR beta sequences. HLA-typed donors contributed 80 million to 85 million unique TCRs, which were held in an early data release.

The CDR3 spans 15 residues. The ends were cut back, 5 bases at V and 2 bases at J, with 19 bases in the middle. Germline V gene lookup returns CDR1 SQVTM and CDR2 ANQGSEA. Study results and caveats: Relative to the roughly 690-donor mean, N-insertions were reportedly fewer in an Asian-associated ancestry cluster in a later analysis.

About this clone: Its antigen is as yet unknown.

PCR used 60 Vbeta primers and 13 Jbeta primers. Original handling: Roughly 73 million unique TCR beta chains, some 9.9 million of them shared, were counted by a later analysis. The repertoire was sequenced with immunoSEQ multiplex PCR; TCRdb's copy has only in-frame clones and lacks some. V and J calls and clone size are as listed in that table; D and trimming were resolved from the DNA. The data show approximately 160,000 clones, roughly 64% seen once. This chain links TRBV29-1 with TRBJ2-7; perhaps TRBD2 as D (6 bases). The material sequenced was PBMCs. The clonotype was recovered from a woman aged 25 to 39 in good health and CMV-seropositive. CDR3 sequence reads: CSVLVAGWGAYEQYF. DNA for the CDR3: TGCAGCGTTCTGGTCGCTGGGTGGGGGGCCTACGAGCAGTACTTC.